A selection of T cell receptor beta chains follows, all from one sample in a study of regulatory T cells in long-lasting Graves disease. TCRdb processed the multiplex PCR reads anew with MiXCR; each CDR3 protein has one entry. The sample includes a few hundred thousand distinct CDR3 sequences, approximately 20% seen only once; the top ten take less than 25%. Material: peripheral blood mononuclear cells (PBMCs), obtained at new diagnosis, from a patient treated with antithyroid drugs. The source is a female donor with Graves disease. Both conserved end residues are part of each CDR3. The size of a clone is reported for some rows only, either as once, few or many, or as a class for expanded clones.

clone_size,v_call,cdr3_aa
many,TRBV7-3,CASSLTGGGGKFF
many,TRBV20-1,CSAVPGLAGSDTQYF
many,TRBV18,CASSPPGGRGPEQYF
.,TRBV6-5,CASSYLPGYTEAFF
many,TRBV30,CAWSVYGTERAEAFF
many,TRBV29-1,CSVGGQGSYEQYF
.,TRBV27,CASSTLAGGDTQYF
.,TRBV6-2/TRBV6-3,CASSYSIGGTGELFF
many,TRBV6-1,CASSFLTASYEQYF
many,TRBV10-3,CAISEGRSNTEAFF
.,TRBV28,CASTTEGLETQYF
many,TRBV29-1,CSGGTSGRADNEQFF
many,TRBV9,CASSSTGLGNYEQYF
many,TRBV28,CASSFRGWKETQYF
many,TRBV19,CASGTGTPNSPLHF
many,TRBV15,CATSRGGGVLIQETQYF
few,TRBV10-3,CAITKGGSGNTIYF
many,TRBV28,CASSFRGRTEAFF
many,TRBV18,CASQKGTDLGGYTF
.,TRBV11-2,CASSPTAGRKQETQYF
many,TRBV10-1,CASSEGLADNEQFF
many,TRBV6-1,CARGDRGGYGYTF
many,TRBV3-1,CASSQEGQATEKLFF
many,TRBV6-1,CASTPTGRMNTEAFF
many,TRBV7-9,CASSSSMGQGPYNEQFF
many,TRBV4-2,CASSQADGTEAFF
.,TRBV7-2,CASSHLLTPDTQYF
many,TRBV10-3,CAISEFGGGNQPQHF
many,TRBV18,CASSSSRQGGEKLFF
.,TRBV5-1,CASSLQGGLNTEAFF
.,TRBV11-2,CASSYRGFDRGSDTQYF
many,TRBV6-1,CASRRLYHNEQFF
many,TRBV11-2,CASSVGTLSYEQYF
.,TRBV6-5,CASSSVRGLSSGANVLTF
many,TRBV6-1,CASKTMRDFYTGELFF
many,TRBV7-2,CASSPGPGTTEAFF
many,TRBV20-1,CSARGGRQLYGYTF
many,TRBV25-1,CASSEVGPNTDTQYF
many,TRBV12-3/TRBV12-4,CASSIGQSQETQYF
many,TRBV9,CASSPGSGKDTEAFF
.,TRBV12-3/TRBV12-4,CASSPNQGRRETQYF
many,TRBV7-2,CASSLETGDEQFF
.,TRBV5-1,CASSLESSSTDTQYF
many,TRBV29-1,CSVERGAGTEAFF
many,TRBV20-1,CSAALDSNTEAFF
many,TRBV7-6,CASSTPGGEQYF
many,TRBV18,CASSAGRLTGELFF
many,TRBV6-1,CASSEAGGNSNQPQHF
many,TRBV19,CASIDSPGSYNEQFF
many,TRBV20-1,CSARDQGGQETQYF
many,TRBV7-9,CASSLRLAAQGNEQFF
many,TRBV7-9,CASSLRSGTGYGYTF
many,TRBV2,CASSEAETNTQYF
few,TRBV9,CASSPTGKWEKLFF
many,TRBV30,CALGTENTEAFF
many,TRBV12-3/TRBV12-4,CASSPQNTNEKLFF
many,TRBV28,CASSLVEGYRGRAHNEQFF
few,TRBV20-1,CSARDQRGVGYTF
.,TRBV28,CASSFSGRGHEQYF